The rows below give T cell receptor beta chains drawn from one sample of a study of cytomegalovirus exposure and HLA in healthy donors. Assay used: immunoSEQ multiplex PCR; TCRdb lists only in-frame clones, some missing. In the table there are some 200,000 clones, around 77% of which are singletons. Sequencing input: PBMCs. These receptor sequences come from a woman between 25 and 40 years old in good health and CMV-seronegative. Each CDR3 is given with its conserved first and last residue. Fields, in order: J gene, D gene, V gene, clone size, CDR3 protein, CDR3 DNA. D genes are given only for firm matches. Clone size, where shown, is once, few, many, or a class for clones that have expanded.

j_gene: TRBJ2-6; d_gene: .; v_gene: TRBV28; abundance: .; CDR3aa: CASTNSGANVLTF; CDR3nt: TGTGCCAGCACCAACTCTGGGGCCAACGTCCTGACTTTC
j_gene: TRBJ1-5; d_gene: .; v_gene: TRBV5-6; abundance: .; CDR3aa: CASSLANAVIQPQHF; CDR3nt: TGTGCCAGCAGCTTGGCGAACGCGGTTATCCAGCCCCAGCATTTT
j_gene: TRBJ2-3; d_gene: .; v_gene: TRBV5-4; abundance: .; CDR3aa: CASSWGDFPTDTQYF; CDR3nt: TGTGCCAGCAGCTGGGGGGACTTTCCCACAGATACGCAGTATTTT
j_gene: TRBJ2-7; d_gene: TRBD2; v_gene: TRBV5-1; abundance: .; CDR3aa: CASSLGAGGPRLEQYF; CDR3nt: TGCGCCAGCAGCTTGGGAGCGGGAGGGCCCCGGCTCGAGCAGTACTTC
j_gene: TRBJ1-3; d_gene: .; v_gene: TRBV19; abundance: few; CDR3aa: CASSITRTVRGGNTIYF; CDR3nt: TGTGCCAGTAGTATTACGAGGACAGTCCGAGGTGGAAACACCATATATTTT
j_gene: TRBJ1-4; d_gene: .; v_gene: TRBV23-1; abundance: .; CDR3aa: CASSRGGNEKLFF; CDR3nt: TGCGCCAGCAGTCGAGGAGGTAATGAAAAACTGTTTTTT
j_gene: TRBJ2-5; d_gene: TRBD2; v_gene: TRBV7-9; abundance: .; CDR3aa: CSSSTLAGGPGQETQYF; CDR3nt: TGTTCCAGCAGCACACTAGCGGGAGGGCCCGGACAAGAGACCCAGTACTTC
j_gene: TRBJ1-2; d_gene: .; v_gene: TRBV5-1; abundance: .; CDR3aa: CASSLVGRGYTF; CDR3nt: TGCGCCAGCAGCTTGGTGGGGCGCGGCTACACCTTC
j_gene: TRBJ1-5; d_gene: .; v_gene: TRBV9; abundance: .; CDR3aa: CASSRGGSNQPQHF; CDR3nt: TGTGCCAGCAGCCGCGGGGGGAGCAATCAGCCCCAGCATTTT
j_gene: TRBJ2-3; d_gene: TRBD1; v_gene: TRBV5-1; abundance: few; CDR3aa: CASSPDRGGTDTQYF; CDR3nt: TGCGCCAGCAGTCCGGACAGGGGAGGCACAGATACGCAGTATTTT
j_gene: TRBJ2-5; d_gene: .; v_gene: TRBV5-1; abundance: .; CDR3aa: CASNIQGYQETQYF; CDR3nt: TGCGCCAGTAATATCCAGGGGTACCAAGAGACCCAGTACTTC
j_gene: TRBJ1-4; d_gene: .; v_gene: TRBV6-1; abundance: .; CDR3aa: CASSEDGQTPRELFF; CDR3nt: TGTGCCAGCAGTGAAGACGGTCAGACGCCCAGGGAACTGTTTTTT
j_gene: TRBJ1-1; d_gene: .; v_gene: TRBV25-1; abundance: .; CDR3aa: CASSTGANTEAFF; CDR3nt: TGTGCCAGCAGTACGGGAGCGAACACTGAAGCTTTCTTT
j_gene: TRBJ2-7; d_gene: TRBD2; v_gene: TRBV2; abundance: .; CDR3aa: CASSEVAGAPGPSYEQYF; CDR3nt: TGTGCCAGCAGTGAGGTAGCGGGAGCCCCTGGGCCATCCTACGAGCAGTACTTC
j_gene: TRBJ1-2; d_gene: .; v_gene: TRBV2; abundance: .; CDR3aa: CASRDRVAANYGYTF; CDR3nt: TGTGCCAGCAGGGATAGGGTAGCGGCGAACTATGGCTACACCTTC
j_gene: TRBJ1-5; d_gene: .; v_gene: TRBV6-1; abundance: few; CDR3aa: CASSEPVVTYSNQPQHF; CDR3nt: TGTGCCAGCAGTGAACCGGTGGTCACTTATAGCAATCAGCCCCAGCATTTT
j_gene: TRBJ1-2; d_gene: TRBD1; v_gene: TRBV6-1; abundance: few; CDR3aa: CASSERRTGWFLYGYTF; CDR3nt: TGTGCCAGCAGTGAACGTAGGACAGGTTGGTTTCTCTATGGCTACACCTTC
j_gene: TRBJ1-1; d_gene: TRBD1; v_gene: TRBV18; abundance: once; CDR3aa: CASSSGQGYTEAFF; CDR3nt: TGTGCCAGCTCATCCGGACAGGGGTACACTGAAGCTTTCTTT
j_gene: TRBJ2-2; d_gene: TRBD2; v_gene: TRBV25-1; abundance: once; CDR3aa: CASSLAGGTGELFF; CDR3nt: TGTGCCAGCAGCCTAGCGGGGGGGACCGGGGAGCTGTTTTTT
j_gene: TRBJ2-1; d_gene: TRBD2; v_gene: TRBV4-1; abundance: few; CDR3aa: CASSRPAGGVGNEQFF; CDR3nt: TGCGCCAGCAGCCGACCAGCGGGAGGGGTCGGAAATGAGCAGTTCTTC
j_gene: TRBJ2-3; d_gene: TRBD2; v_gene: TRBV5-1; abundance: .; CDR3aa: CASSLGLAGVDTQYF; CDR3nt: TGCGCCAGCAGCTTGGGGCTAGCGGGGGTAGATACGCAGTATTTT
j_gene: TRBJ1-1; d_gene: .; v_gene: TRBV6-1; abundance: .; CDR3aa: CASSANRVTEAFF; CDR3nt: TGTGCCAGCAGTGCAAACAGGGTCACTGAAGCTTTCTTT
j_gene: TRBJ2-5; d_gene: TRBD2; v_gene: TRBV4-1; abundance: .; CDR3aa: CASSQAYHGTSGDGEETQYF; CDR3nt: TGCGCCAGCAGCCAAGCCTATCACGGGACTAGCGGGGATGGAGAAGAGACCCAGTACTTC
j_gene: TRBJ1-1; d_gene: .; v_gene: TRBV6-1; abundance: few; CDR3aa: CASRPRDTEAFF; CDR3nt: TGTGCCAGCAGGCCAAGAGACACTGAAGCTTTCTTT
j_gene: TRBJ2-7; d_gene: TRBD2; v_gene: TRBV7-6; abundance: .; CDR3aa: CASSDERDRLVYEQYF; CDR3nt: TGTGCCAGCAGCGATGAGCGGGACCGACTCGTCTACGAGCAGTACTTC
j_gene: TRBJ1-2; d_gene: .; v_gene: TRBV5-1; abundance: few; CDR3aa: CASSLYGRDGPSGYTF; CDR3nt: TGCGCCAGCAGCTTGTATGGGCGGGACGGACCTTCGGGCTACACCTTC
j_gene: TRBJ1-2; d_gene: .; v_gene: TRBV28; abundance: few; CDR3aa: CASRGLDYGYTF; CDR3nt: TGTGCCAGCAGGGGGCTCGACTATGGCTACACCTTC
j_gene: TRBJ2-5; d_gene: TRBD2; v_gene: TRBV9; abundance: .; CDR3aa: CASSGPLTSGETQYF; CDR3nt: TGTGCCAGCAGCGGCCCCCTAACTAGCGGCGAGACCCAGTACTTC
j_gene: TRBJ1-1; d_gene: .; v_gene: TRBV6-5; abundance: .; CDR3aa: CASSYRQFTEAFF; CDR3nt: TGTGCCAGCAGTTACCGACAGTTCACTGAAGCTTTCTTT
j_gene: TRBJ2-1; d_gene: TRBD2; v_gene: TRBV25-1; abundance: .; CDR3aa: CASSSRGEGRYNEQFF; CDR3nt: TGTGCCAGCAGTTCCCGAGGGGAGGGACGTTACAATGAGCAGTTCTTC
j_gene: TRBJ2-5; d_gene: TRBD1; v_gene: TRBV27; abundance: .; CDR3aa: CASSLGDRGDQETQYF; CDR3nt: TGTGCCAGCAGTTTAGGGGACAGGGGCGACCAAGAGACCCAGTACTTC
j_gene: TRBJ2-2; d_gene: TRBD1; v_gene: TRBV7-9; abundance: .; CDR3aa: CASSLAPQGVGTGELFF; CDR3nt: TGTGCCAGCAGCTTAGCCCCACAGGGGGTGGGCACCGGGGAGCTGTTTTTT
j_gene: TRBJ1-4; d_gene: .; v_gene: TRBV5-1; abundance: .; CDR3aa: CASTFLPGTNEKLFF; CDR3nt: TGCGCCAGCACCTTCTTGCCGGGAACTAATGAAAAACTGTTTTTT
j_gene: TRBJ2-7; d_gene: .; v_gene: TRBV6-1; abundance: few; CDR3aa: CASSEGGRDEQYF; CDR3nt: TGTGCCAGCAGTGAAGGTGGGCGGGACGAGCAGTACTTC
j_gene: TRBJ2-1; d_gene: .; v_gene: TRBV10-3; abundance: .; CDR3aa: CAISELDSTGNEQFF; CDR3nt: TGTGCCATCAGTGAGCTCGACAGTACCGGGAATGAGCAGTTCTTC
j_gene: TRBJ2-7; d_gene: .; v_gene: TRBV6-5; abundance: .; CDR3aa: CASSYPNRAGEQYF; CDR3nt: TGTGCCAGCAGTTATCCCAACAGGGCTGGGGAGCAGTACTTC
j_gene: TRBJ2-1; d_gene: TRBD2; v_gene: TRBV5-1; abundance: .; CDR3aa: CASSPYVGLAGDNEQFF; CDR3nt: TGCGCCAGCAGCCCCTACGTGGGACTAGCGGGAGACAATGAGCAGTTCTTC